The clone carrying this TCR beta chain was seen many times. CDR3 length equals 14 residues. The V and J ends lost 7 bases and 2 bases, in that order; junction bases with no gene match: 5. The germline CDR1 and CDR2 sequences are GTSNPN and SVGIG (reference sequence). Amplified regions were TCR beta CDR3 sequences from RNA transcripts. During a first-round RT-PCR of the TCR CDR3, the HTBI primer set was used. TCRdb redid the calling of the multiplex PCR reads with MiXCR, one entry per CDR3 protein. The sample lists roughly 530,000 distinct CDR3 sequences, 17% seen once, with under 20% in the top ten. This sample was included in a study of T cells in Graves' hyperthyroidism and ophthalmopathy. Duration under 3 months, a NOSPECS grade of at least 4, and a Clinical Activity Score of at least 3 characterized the ophthalmopathy patients. Exclusion followed for patients with uncontrolled infection, other autoimmune disease, pregnancy or lactation. In making diagnoses, clinical symptoms, serum thyroxine and TRAb, thyroid ultrasound and orbital computed tomography were all used. PBMCs stemmed from around 10 ml fresh peripheral blood.

The sample consisted of blood. This chain uses TRBV30 with TRBJ2-6; 7 bases match TRBD1. The sequence derives from a woman under 30 with Graves' ophthalmopathy. In nucleotides, the CDR3 is TGTGCCTACCAAACAGGGGCTGGGGCCAACGTCCTGACTTTC. It encodes CAYQTGAGANVLTF.